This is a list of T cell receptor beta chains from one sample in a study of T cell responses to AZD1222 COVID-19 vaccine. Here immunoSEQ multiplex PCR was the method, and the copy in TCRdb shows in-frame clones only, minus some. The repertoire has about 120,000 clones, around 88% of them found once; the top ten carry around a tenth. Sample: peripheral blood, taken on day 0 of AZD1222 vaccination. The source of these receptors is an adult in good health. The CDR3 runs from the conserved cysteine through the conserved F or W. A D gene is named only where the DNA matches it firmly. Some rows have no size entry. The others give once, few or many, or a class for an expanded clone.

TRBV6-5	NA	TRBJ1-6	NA	TGTGCCAGCAGTTACTCCTGGGGGGAGAGTAATTCACCCCTCCACTTT	CASSYSWGESNSPLHF
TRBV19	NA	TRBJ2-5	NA	TGTGCCAGTAGTCCCGCGGACCAAGAGACCCAGTACTTC	CASSPADQETQYF
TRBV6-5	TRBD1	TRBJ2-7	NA	TGTGCCAGCAGTTATGGCAGGGGGCTCTACGAGCAGTACTTC	CASSYGRGLYEQYF
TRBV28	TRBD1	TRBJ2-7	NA	TGTGCCAGCAGTCTCCCGGGACAGATCGACGAGCAGTACTTC	CASSLPGQIDEQYF
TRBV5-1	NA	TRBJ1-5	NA	TGCGCCAGCAGCCTTCAGGGTTTAGATCAGCCCCAGCATTTT	CASSLQGLDQPQHF
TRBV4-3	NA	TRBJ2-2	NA	TGCGCCAGCAGCCTGGACAGCTACACCGGGGAGCTGTTTTTT	CASSLDSYTGELFF
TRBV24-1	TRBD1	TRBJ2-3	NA	TGTGCCACCAGGGACAGGGCGGGCACAGATACGCAGTATTTT	CATRDRAGTDTQYF
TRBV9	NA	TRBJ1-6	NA	TGTGCCAGCAGCGCCAACAGAGGGTTCGATAATTCACCCCTCCACTTT	CASSANRGFDNSPLHF
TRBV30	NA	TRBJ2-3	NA	TGTGCCTGGAGTGTCCGGGGGTCTGGCACAGATACGCAGTATTTT	CAWSVRGSGTDTQYF
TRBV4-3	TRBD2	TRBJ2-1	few	TGCGCCAGCAGCCAAGGGAGCGGGAGTCTGATAAGTCAGTTCTTC	CASSQGSGSLISQFF
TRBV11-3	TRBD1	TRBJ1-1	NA	TGTGCCCGGAGACAGGGTCAGGGCACTGAAGCTTTCTTT	CARRQGQGTEAFF